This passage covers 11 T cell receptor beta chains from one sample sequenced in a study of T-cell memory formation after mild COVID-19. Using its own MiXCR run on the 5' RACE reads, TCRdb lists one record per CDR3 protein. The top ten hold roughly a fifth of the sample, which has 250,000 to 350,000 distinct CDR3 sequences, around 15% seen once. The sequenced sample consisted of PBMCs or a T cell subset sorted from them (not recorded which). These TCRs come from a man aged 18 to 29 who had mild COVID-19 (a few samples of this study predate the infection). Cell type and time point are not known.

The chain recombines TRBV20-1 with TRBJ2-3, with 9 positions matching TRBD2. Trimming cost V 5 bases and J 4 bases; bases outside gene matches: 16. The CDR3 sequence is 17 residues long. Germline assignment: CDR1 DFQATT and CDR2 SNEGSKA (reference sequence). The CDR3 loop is CSAARGGPVYFPDTQYF. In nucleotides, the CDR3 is TGCAGTGCTGCGCGGGGGGGGCCCGTTTATTTCCCAGATACGCAGTATTTT.

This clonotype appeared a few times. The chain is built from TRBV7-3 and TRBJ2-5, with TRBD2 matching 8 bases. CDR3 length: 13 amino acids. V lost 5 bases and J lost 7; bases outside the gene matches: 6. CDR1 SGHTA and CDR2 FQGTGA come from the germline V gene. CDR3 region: CASSLSGRGTQYF. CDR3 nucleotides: TGTGCCAGCAGCCTCTCCGGGAGGGGGACCCAGTACTTC.

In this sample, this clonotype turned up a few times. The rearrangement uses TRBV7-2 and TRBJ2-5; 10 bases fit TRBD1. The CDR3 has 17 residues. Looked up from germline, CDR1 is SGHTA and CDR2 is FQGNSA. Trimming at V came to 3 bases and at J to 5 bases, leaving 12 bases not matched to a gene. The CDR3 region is CASSLRQGARVMETQYF. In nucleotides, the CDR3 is TGTGCCAGCAGCTTGAGACAGGGGGCCCGGGTTATGGAGACCCAGTACTTC.

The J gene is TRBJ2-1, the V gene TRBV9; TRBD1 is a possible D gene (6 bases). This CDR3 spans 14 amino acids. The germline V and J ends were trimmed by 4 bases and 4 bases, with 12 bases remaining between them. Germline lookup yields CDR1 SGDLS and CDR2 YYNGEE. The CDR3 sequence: CASSLRTDYNEQFF. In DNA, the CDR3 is TGTGCCAGCAGCTTGCGGACAGATTACAATGAGCAGTTCTTC.

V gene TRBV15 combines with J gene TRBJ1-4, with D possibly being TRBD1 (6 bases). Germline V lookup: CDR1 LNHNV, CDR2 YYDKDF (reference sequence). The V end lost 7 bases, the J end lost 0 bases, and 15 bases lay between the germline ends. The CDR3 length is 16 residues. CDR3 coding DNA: TGTGCCACCACTCAGGGGACCCCTTCAACTAATGAAAAACTGTTTTTT. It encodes CATTQGTPSTNEKLFF.

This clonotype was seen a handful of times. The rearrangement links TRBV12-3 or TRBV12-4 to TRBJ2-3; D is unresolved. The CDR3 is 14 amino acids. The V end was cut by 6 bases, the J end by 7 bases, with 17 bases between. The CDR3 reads CASSRQRSTNTQYF. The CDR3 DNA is TGTGCCAGCAGCCGCCAAAGGTCTACAAATACGCAGTATTTT.

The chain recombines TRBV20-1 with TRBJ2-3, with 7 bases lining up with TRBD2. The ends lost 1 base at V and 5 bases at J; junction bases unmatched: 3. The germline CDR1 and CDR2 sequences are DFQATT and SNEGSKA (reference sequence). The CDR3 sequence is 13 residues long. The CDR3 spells CSARGAGRDTQYF. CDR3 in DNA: TGCAGTGCTAGAGGAGCGGGGAGAGATACGCAGTATTTT.

The DNA of the CDR3 is TGCAGCGTTGTTTGGGCAAGGGGCCCGAACACCGGGGAGCTGTTTTTT. Translating it yields CSVVWARGPNTGELFF. The rearrangement links TRBV29-1 to TRBJ2-2; maybe TRBD1 (5 bases). V was shortened by 4 bases and J by 0 bases, with 15 bases between the two germline ends. Germline CDR1 and CDR2: SQVTM and ANQGSEA. The CDR3 contains 16 residues.

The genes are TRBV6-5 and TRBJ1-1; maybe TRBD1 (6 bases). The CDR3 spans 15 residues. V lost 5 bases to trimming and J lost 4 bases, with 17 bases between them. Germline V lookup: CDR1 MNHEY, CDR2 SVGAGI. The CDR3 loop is CASSSRSTGGTEAFF. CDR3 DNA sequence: TGTGCCAGCAGTAGCCGGTCGACAGGCGGCACTGAAGCTTTCTTT.

CDR3 DNA: TGTGCCAGCAGCCCAGGGGTCAATCAGCCCCAGCATTTT. Protein: CASSPGVNQPQHF. This chain connects TRBV5-5 to TRBJ1-5; tentatively, D is TRBD1 (6 bases). CDR1 and CDR2 (germline): SGHKS, YYEKEE (reference sequence). The CDR3 length is 13 residues. Trimming removed 4 bases from V and 3 bases from J, with 8 bases in between.

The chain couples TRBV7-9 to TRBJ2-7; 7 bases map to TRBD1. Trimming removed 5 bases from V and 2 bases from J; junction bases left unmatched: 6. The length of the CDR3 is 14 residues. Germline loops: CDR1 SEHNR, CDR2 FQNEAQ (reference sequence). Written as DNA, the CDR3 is TGTGCCAGCAGCGCAGACAGGGAGCCCTACGAGCAGTACTTC. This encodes CASSADREPYEQYF.